This T cell receptor beta chain was obtained from a study of control samples from healthy donors and cancer patients. Produced via immunoSEQ multiplex PCR; TCRdb's table is partial and in-frame only. The table lists approximately 150,000 clones, approximately 91% of them singletons. The CDR3 contains 12 residues. The V gene lost 2 bases and the J gene lost 8 bases, with 9 bases spanning the gap. The specimen was blood. The J gene is TRBJ1-2, the V gene TRBV12-3 or TRBV12-4; D is undetermined. This TCR derives from a woman aged 40 to 55 in good health. This CDR3 reads CASSLMWRGYTF. The DNA for the CDR3 is TGTGCCAGCAGTTTAATGTGGAGGGGCTACACCTTC.